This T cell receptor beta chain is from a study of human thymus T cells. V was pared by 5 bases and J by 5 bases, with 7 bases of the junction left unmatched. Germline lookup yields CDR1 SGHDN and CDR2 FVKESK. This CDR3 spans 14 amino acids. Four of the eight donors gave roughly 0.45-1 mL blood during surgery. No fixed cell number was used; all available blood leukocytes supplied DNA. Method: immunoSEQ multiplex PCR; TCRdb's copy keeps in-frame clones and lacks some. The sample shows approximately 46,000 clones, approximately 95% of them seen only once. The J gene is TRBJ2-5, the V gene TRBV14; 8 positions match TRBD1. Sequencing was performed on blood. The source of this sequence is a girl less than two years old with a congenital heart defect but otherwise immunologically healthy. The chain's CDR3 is CASSSDRAWETQYF. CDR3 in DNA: TGTGCCAGCAGCTCGGACAGGGCGTGGGAGACCCAGTACTTC.